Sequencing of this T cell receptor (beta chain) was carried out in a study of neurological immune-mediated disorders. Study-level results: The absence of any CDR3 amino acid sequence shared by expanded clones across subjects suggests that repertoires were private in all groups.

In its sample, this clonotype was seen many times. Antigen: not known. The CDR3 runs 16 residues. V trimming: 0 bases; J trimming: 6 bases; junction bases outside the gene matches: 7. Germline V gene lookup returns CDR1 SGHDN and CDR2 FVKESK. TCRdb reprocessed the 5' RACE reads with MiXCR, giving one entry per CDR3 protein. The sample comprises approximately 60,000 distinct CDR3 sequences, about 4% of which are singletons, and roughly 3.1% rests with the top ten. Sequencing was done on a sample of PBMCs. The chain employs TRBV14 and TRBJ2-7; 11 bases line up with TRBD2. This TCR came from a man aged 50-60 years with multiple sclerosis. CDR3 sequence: CASSQEPLAGAGEQYF. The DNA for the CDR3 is TGTGCCAGCAGCCAAGAACCACTAGCGGGAGCGGGCGAGCAGTACTTC.